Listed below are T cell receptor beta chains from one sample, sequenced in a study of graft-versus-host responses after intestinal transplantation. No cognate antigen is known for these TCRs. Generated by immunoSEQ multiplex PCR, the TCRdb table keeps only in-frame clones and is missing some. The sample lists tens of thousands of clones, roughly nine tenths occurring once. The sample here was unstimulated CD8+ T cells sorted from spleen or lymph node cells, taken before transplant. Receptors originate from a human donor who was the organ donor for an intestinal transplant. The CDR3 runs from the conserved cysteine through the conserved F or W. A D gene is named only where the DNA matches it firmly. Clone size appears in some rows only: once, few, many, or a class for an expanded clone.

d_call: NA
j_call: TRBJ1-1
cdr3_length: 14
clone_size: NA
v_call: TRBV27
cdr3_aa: CASSFQGPRGEAFF
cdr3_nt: TGTGCCAGCAGTTTCCAGGGGCCTAGGGGTGAAGCTTTCTTT

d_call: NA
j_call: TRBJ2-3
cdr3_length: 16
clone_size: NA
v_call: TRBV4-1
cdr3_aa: CASSQDPASNTDTQYF
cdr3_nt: TGCGCCAGCAGCCAAGATCCGGCTAGCAACACAGATACGCAGTATTTT

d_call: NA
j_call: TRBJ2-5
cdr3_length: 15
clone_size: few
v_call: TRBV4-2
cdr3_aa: CASSQVGSGEETQYF
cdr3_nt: TGTGCCAGCAGCCAAGTCGGCTCAGGGGAAGAGACCCAGTACTTC

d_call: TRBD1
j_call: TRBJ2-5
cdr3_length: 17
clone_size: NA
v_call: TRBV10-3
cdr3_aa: CAISELVGQGAGETQYF
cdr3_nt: TGTGCCATCAGTGAGTTGGTAGGACAGGGGGCAGGAGAGACCCAGTACTTC

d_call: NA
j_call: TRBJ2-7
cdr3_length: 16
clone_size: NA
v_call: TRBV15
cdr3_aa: CATSRGLGSGNYEQYF
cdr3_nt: TGTGCCACCAGCAGAGGGCTTGGTAGCGGAAACTACGAGCAGTACTTC

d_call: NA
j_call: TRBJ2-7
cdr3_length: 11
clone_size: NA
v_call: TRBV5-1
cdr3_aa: CASAQGSEQYF
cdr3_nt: TGCGCCAGCGCACAGGGAAGCGAGCAGTACTTC

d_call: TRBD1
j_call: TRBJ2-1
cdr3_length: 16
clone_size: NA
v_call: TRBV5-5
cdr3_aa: CASSPQTGVVANEQFF
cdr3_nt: TGTGCCAGCAGCCCCCAGACAGGGGTGGTTGCCAATGAGCAGTTCTTC

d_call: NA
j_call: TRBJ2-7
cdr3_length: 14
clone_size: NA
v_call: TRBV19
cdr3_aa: CASSPRRGSSEQYF
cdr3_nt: TGTGCCAGTAGCCCCCGCAGGGGTTCCAGCGAGCAGTACTTC

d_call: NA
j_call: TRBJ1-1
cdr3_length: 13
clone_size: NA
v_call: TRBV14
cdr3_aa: CASSQDNREKAFF
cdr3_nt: TGTGCCAGCAGCCAAGATAACAGGGAGAAAGCTTTCTTT

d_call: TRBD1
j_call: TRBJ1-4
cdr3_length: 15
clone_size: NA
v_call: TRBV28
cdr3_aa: CASSLPRQGYEKLFF
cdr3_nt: TGTGCCAGCAGTCTCCCGCGACAGGGTTACGAAAAACTGTTTTTT

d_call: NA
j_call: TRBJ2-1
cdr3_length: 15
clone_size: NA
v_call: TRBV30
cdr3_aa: CAWSTSLGPYNEQFF
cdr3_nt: TGTGCCTGGAGTACAAGTCTAGGCCCCTACAATGAGCAGTTCTTC

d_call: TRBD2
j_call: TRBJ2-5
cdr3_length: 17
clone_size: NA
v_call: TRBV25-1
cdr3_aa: CASSESGSSFGSETQYF
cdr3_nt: TGTGCCAGCAGTGAGAGCGGGAGTAGTTTTGGGTCAGAGACCCAGTACTTC

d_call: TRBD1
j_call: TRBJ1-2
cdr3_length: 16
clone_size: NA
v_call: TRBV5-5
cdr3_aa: CASSLAQGTGRNGYTF
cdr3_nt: TGTGCCAGCAGCTTGGCCCAAGGGACAGGGAGGAATGGCTACACCTTC

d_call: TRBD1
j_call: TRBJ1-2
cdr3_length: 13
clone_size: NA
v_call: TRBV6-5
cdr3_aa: CASRPDRVYGYTF
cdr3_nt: TGTGCCAGCAGACCGGACAGGGTTTATGGCTACACCTTC

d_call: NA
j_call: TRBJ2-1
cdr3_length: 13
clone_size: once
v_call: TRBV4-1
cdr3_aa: CASSPLPLGEQFF
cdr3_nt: TGCGCCAGCAGCCCCCTACCACTGGGCGAGCAGTTCTTC

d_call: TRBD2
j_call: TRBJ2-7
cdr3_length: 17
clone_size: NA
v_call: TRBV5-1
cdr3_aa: CASSLGVAGPAAYEQYF
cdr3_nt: TGCGCCAGCAGCTTGGGGGTAGCGGGACCGGCCGCCTACGAGCAGTACTTC

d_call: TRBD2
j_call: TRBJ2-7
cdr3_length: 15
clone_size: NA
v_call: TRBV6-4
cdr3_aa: CASGAGGSPANEQYF
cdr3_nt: TGTGCCAGCGGCGCTGGCGGGAGTCCCGCTAACGAGCAGTACTTC

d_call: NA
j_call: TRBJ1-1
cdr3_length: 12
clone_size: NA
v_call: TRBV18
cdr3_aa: CASSPSGGEAFF
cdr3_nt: TGTGCCAGCTCACCTTCAGGAGGTGAAGCTTTCTTT

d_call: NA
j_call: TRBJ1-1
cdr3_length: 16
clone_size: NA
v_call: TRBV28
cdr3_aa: CASTVSAHLASAEAFF
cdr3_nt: TGTGCCAGCACCGTCTCGGCCCATTTAGCGTCGGCTGAAGCTTTCTTT

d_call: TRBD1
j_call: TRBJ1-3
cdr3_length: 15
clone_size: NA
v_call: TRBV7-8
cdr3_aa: CASSYQGTGTNTIYF
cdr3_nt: TGTGCCAGCAGCTACCAAGGGACAGGGACAAACACCATATATTTT

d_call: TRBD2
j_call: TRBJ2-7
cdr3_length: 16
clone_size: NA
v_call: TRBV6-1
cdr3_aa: CASSAWGLTSSYEQYF
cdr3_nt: TGTGCCAGCAGTGCCTGGGGACTAACGAGCTCCTACGAGCAGTACTTC

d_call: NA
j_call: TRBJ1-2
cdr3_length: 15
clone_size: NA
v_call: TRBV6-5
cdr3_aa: CASSPGLDRTYGYTF
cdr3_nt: TGTGCCAGCAGTCCGGGATTAGACAGGACCTATGGCTACACCTTC

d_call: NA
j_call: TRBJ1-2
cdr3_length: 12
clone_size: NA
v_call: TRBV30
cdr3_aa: CAWSVPGYGYTF
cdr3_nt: TGTGCCTGGAGTGTACCGGGATATGGCTACACCTTC

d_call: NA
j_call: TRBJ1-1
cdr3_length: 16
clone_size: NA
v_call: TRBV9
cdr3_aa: CASSETVAGGDTEAFF
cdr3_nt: TGTGCCAGCAGCGAGACCGTCGCAGGCGGGGACACTGAAGCTTTCTTT

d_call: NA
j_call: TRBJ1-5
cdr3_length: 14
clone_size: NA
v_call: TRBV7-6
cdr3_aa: CASSLSQGGQPQHF
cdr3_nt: TGTGCCAGCAGCTTATCTCAGGGTGGTCAGCCCCAGCATTTT

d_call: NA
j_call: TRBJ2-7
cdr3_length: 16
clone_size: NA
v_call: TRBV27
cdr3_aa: CASSLRRRSRSYEQYF
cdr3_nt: TGTGCCAGCAGTTTACGAAGAAGGAGTCGGTCCTACGAGCAGTACTTC

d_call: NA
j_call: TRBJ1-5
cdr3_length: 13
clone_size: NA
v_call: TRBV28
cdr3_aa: CASSYREFQPQHF
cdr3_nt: TGTGCCAGCAGTTACAGGGAATTTCAGCCCCAGCATTTT